Listed here are 20 T cell receptor beta chains from one sample, sequenced in a study of T cell responses to AZD1222 COVID-19 vaccine (dated by TCRdb to 2020 to 2023). Receptors were amplified or captured by the immunoSEQ multiplex PCR assay. The source is immuneACCESS, and TCRdb retained only in-frame sequences with V and J called. Part of the clones is not carried over; for the studies checked, unresolved V genes explain less than half of this, and the remainder is unexplained. In all, the sample holds 180,000 or so clones, and roughly nine tenths of those were seen once. Together, the top ten hold around 1.6% of the sample. The label giving this sample's time point can be read as: about 28 days (+/-7) after the second vaccine dose. Sequencing was performed on peripheral blood, taken 28 days after the second AZD1222 dose. The receptors were gathered from an adult who received the AZD1222 COVID-19 vaccine.

The chain has TRBV7-9 and TRBJ2-7; D remains unclear. Germline V gene data show CDR1 as SEHNR and CDR2 as FQNEAQ (reference sequence). V was cut by 1 base and J by 0 bases, with 10 bases left in between. CDR3 length equals 15 residues. CDR3 residues: CASSLVADSSYEQYF. The DNA of the CDR3 is TGTGCCAGCAGCTTAGTAGCTGATAGCTCCTACGAGCAGTACTTC.

The chain is built from TRBV7-9 and TRBJ2-1, with D unresolved. This CDR3 is 13 amino acids long. CDR1 is SEHNR and CDR2 is FQNEAQ in the germline V gene (reference sequence). V dropped 4 bases and J dropped 6 bases, with 10 bases sitting between them. CDR3 bases: TGTGCCAGCAGCTCCGATATAGGCAATGAGCAGTTCTTC. Translating it yields CASSSDIGNEQFF.

The V gene is TRBV18, the J gene TRBJ1-2; D may be TRBD1 (5 bases). V shed 3 bases and J shed 5 bases, with 10 bases lying between them. Germline CDR1 reads KGHSH; CDR2 reads LQKENI. The CDR3 contains 13 residues. CDR3 region: CASSPDTSYGYTF. CDR3 sequence (DNA): TGTGCCAGCTCACCGGACACTTCGTATGGCTACACCTTC.

The rearrangement uses TRBV6-5 and TRBJ1-2; D is unresolved. The CDR3 spans 11 residues. V was cut by 8 bases and J by 4 bases, with 8 bases left in between. In germline, CDR1 is MNHEY, CDR2 SVGAGI. The CDR3 DNA follows: TGTGCCAGCTTCGCTCCCTATGGCTACACCTTC. Translated, it gives CASFAPYGYTF.

The CDR3 DNA reads as TGTGCCACCAGGGGACAGGGGGGGATTGAAGCTTTCTTT. It is translated as CATRGQGGIEAFF. The V call is TRBV24-1, the J call TRBJ1-1, with 11 bases identical to TRBD1. Germline loops: CDR1 KGHDR, CDR2 SFDVKD. This CDR3 contains 13 residues. The ends lost 7 bases at V and 7 bases at J; junction bases unmatched: 4.

The chain uses TRBV2 and TRBJ1-5, with unresolved D. The CDR3 runs to 14 residues. Germline CDR1 reads SNHLY; CDR2 reads FYNNEI. Trimming took off 7 bases at V and 4 bases at J, with 14 bases between the two ends. CDR3 bases: TGTGCCAGCACCTCGCAAGGAGTTAATCAGCCCCAGCATTTT. It yields the protein CASTSQGVNQPQHF.

This chain connects TRBV19 to TRBJ1-5; D possibly corresponds to TRBD1 (5 bases). CDR3 size: 12 residues. Germline-derived CDR1 and CDR2 are LNHDA and SQIVND (reference sequence). With 3 bases removed from V and 6 bases from J, the gap between germline ends came to 6 bases. The CDR3 sequence is CASSMGGQPQHF. The CDR3 DNA reads TGTGCCAGTAGTATGGGGGGTCAGCCCCAGCATTTT.

The chain couples TRBV11-2 to TRBJ1-2; D ambiguous. V lost 1 base and J lost 3, with 12 bases in between. Germline V gene lookup returns CDR1 SGHAT and CDR2 FQNNGV. The CDR3 runs to 15 residues. This CDR3 reads CASSLGSDAYYGYTF. Here the CDR3 DNA reads TGTGCCAGCAGCTTAGGTTCGGATGCCTACTATGGCTACACCTTC.

The chain joins TRBV19 to TRBJ1-1; D remains ambiguous. CDR1 and CDR2 from the germline V gene are LNHDA and SQIVND (reference sequence). The CDR3 sequence is 13 residues long. V lost 3 bases, J lost 1 base, and 6 bases lay in between. CDR3 loop: CASSMSPNTEAFF. The CDR3 coding sequence is TGTGCCAGTAGTATGTCACCGAACACTGAAGCTTTCTTT.

V and J are TRBV3-1 (or the pseudogene TRBV3-2) and TRBJ1-2; 9 bases map to TRBD1. V trimming: 4 bases; J trimming: 9 bases; junction bases outside the gene matches: 6. The CDR3 is made up of 13 amino acids. Germline assignment: CDR1 LGHDT and CDR2 YNNKEL (reference sequence). The CDR3 spells CASSPTGTGRYTF. In DNA form, the CDR3 reads TGTGCCAGCAGCCCGACGGGGACAGGGCGCTACACCTTC.

J is TRBJ1-3 and V is TRBV7-9; D call uncertain. Germline V gene sequence: CDR1 SEHNR, CDR2 FQNEAQ (reference sequence). This CDR3 spans 15 amino acids. Trimming stripped 5 bases from V and 0 bases from J, with 11 bases between. This CDR3 is CASSQGLFSGNTIYF. The CDR3 bases are TGTGCCAGCAGCCAAGGGCTCTTCTCTGGAAACACCATATATTTT.

CDR3 region: CASGLPRTGTGGLAFF. In DNA form, the CDR3 reads TGTGCTAGTGGTTTGCCCCGGACCGGGACAGGGGGGTTAGCTTTCTTT. The chain couples TRBV12-5 to TRBJ1-1, with 11 bases identical to TRBD1. The CDR3 has 16 residues. Losses at the gene ends were 2 bases for V and 10 bases for J; bases not matched to a gene: 12. Germline CDR1 is LGHNT and CDR2 is FRNRAP.

CDR3: CASSWGLAEVNEQFF. The CDR3 nucleotides are TGTGCCAGCAGCTGGGGACTAGCGGAGGTCAATGAGCAGTTCTTC. The chain is built from TRBV5-4 and TRBJ2-1; 11 bases are shared with TRBD2. Germline CDR1 is SGHNT and CDR2 is YYREEE (reference sequence). Trimming cost V 3 bases and J 6 bases; bases outside gene matches: 5. The CDR3 runs 15 residues.

The chain uses TRBV5-1 and TRBJ1-4, with D possibly matching TRBD1 (5 bases). The CDR3 is 14 residues long. Trimming left V 3 bases short and J 7 bases short, with 13 bases between. From germline, CDR1 is SGHRS and CDR2 YFSETQ. The CDR3 region is CASSSRDSGEKLFF. CDR3 nucleotides: TGCGCCAGCAGCTCCCGGGACTCGGGTGAAAAACTGTTTTTT.

The V and J genes are TRBV18 and TRBJ2-2, with 8 positions matching TRBD1. CDR3 length equals 16 residues. CDR1 and CDR2 (germline): KGHSH, LQKENI. V gave up 0 bases and J gave up 2 bases; unmatched junction bases: 2. The DNA of the CDR3 is TGTGCCAGCTCACCACCGACAGGGGTAAACACCGGGGAGCTGTTTTTT. As protein: CASSPPTGVNTGELFF. Based on the CDR3 plus reference TRBV18 and TRBJ2-2, the full variable domain is NAGVMQNPRHLVRRRGQEARLRCSPMKGHSHVYWYRQLPEEGLKFMVYLQKENIIDESGMPKERFSAEFPKEGPSILRIQQVVRGDSAAYFCASSPPTGVNTGELFFGEGSRLTVL.

V is TRBV12-3 or TRBV12-4 and J is TRBJ1-4, with 7 bases fitting TRBD1. The CDR3 is 13 residues long. J lost 8 bases, V lost 6 bases, and 6 bases had no gene match. The CDR3 region has the DNA TGTGCCAGCAGAGGGGGCGCCAGGGAAAAACTGTTTTTT. It specifies CASRGGAREKLFF.

The chain links TRBV28 to TRBJ2-1; tentative D call: TRBD2 (6 bases). V gave up 5 bases and J gave up 6 bases, with 17 bases separating them. The CDR3 has 15 residues. The germline gives CDR1 MDHEN, CDR2 SYDVKM. DNA for the CDR3: TGTGCCAGCAGTCTACCGACTAGGAACGGCAATGAGCAGTTCTTC. Amino acid sequence: CASSLPTRNGNEQFF.

The rearrangement joins TRBV19 to TRBJ1-4; D uncertain. Germline V gene sequence: CDR1 LNHDA, CDR2 SQIVND (reference sequence). Trimming took 5 bases from V and 3 from J, leaving 13 bases between them. The CDR3 is 15 amino acids. CDR3 sequence: CASSDDQDPNEKLFF. In nucleotides, the CDR3 is TGTGCCAGTAGTGATGACCAGGATCCTAATGAAAAACTGTTTTTT. Variable domain in full (rest from reference TRBV19 and TRBJ1-4): DGGITQSPKYLFRKEGQNVTLSCEQNLNHDAMYWYRQDPGQGLRLIYYSQIVNDFQKGDIAEGYSVSREKKESFPLTVTSAQKNPTAFYLCASSDDQDPNEKLFFGSGTQLSVL.

The table lists this clone with a count of one. J is TRBJ1-1 and V is TRBV7-2; D may be TRBD1 (6 bases). Germline-derived CDR1 and CDR2 are SGHTA and FQGNSA. Trimming took 5 bases from V and 3 from J, leaving 16 bases between them. The CDR3 contains 15 residues. DNA of the CDR3: TGTGCCAGCAGCCGTAAGACAGGAACAGACACTGAAGCTTTCTTT. It translates to CASSRKTGTDTEAFF.

This rearrangement joins TRBV2 to TRBJ2-3, with D hard to call. CDR3 length: 12 residues. The V gene lost 2 bases and the J gene lost 7 bases, with 7 bases spanning the gap. In germline, CDR1 is SNHLY, CDR2 FYNNEI. CDR3 sequence (DNA): TGTGCCAGCAGTGAACGGCGATATACGCAGTATTTT. Translated, it gives CASSERRYTQYF.